The 8 T cell receptor beta chains reported below all come from one sample, sequenced in a study of blood T cells in healthy people across ages. A second PCR, run for about 6 to 11 cycles, used a sample-barcoded 5' primer plus a J-beta primer mix. TCRdb reprocessed the 5' RACE reads with MiXCR, giving one entry per CDR3 protein. Of just under 900,000 distinct CDR3 sequences detected, around 26% appear once; the ten largest clones hold 15% to 20%. Sequencing input: blood. The receptors stem from a woman older than 75 in good health.

Concerning this clonotype: Just one base apart from a much larger clone, this may be a read error. The rearrangement links TRBV5-1 to TRBJ1-2; D gene unclear. The CDR3 loop spans 15 amino acids. Germline CDR1 SGHRS, CDR2 YFSETQ. CDR3 in DNA: TGCGCCAGCAGCTCGGCATTTGGGGATATCTATGGCCACACCTTC. Its protein is CASSSAFGDIYGHTF.

Concerning this clonotype itself: This could be a read error, since a much larger clone is one nucleotide away. V usage is TRBV24-1 and J usage is TRBJ2-5; D possibly uses TRBD1 or TRBD2 (7 bases each). Germline loops: CDR1 KGHDR, CDR2 SFDVKD. V lost 4 bases to trimming and J lost 6 bases, with 17 bases between them. The CDR3 has 15 amino acids. CDR3 DNA: TGTGCCACCAGTGACCCTAGACAGGGAGGGAAGACCCAGTACTTC. Translated, it gives CATSDPRQGGKTQYF.

The rearrangement joins TRBV3-1 to TRBJ1-4; 8 bases are shared with TRBD1. Germline assignment: CDR1 LGHDT and CDR2 YNNKEL (reference sequence). Trimming cost V 0 bases and J 7 bases; bases outside gene matches: 1. The CDR3 is 14 amino acids. This CDR3 is CASSQDTGGEKLFF. CDR3 DNA: TGTGCCAGCAGCCAAGATACAGGGGGTGAAAAACTGTTTTTT.

This clonotype was picked up many times. The chain uses TRBV29-1 and TRBJ1-2; D may be TRBD1 (5 bases). V was pared by 3 bases and J by 4 bases, with 12 bases between. Germline lookup yields CDR1 SQVTM and CDR2 ANQGSEA. The CDR3 loop spans 13 amino acids. The CDR3 DNA reads as TGCAGCGTTGAGTCGGACACCATCTATGGCTACACCTTC. Translated: CSVESDTIYGYTF.

This chain uses TRBV12-3 or TRBV12-4 with TRBJ1-2; tentatively, D is TRBD1 (6 bases). Trimming left V 0 bases short and J 0 bases short, with 14 bases between. The CDR3 runs to 17 residues. CDR3 nucleotides: TGTGCCAGCAGTTTAGCGGGCAGGGGTCTCGCTAACTATGGCTACACCTTC. Protein: CASSLAGRGLANYGYTF.

The chain is built from TRBV7-2 and TRBJ2-7; D may be TRBD2 (6 bases). This CDR3 has 16 residues. The V end was cut by 1 base, the J end by 7 bases, with 20 bases between. From germline, CDR1 is SGHTA and CDR2 FQGNSA. CDR3 region: CASSLGLAGSLGEQYF. The CDR3 region has the DNA TGTGCCAGCAGCTTAGGTTTGGCGGGAAGCCTAGGAGAGCAGTACTTC.

This clonotype came up many times. The gene calls are TRBV27 and TRBJ1-5; D might be TRBD1 (5 bases). With 5 bases removed from V and 3 bases from J, the gap between germline ends came to 14 bases. This CDR3 region has 15 residues. Germline CDR1 and CDR2: MNHEY and SMNVEV (reference sequence). CDR3 sequence reads: CASSPSQGYNQPQHF. CDR3 nucleotides: TGTGCCAGCAGTCCCAGCCAGGGCTACAATCAGCCCCAGCATTTT.

The chain carries TRBV3-1 and TRBJ1-1; the D is unclear. The CDR3 is 13 amino acids. Germline CDR1 is LGHDT and CDR2 is YNNKEL (reference sequence). V was shortened by 1 base and J by 10 bases, with 13 bases between the two germline ends. Here the CDR3 DNA reads TGTGCCAGCAGCCAAGTGGGAGGATTTGGAGCTTTCTTT. This sequence encodes CASSQVGGFGAFF.